This TCR beta chain was captured in a study of vaccination effects on CD4 cells after COVID-19. After expansion with viral peptide pools in the ViraFEST assay, antigen-specific CD4+ T cells were sequenced. Following culture for more than 9 days, CD4+ T cells were isolated. Vaccine recipients, nucleocapsid antibody negative, had no prior SARS-CoV-2 infection. Data came from immunoSEQ multiplex PCR; TCRdb stores just in-frame clones and leaves some out. The sample carries about 22,000 clones, about three quarters recorded once. A note on this clone: The antigen is not known.

The germline CDR1 and CDR2 sequences are MNHEY and SMNVEV (reference sequence). The V and J ends lost 0 bases and 0 bases respectively, with 9 bases between them. The CDR3 is made up of 16 amino acids. The chain links TRBV27 to TRBJ1-3; tentative D call: TRBD1 (6 bases). The sequences come from CD4+ T cells from PBMCs cultured with HCoV-229E spike peptides, collected before COVID-19 vaccination. The TCR sequence derives from a human donor who received a COVID-19 vaccine. This CDR3 reads CASSLSGGFSGNTIYF. For the CDR3, the DNA is TGTGCCAGCAGTTTATCGGGGGGCTTCTCTGGAAACACCATATATTTT.